This is a list of T cell receptor beta chains from one sample in a study of cytomegalovirus exposure and HLA in healthy donors. Assay: immunoSEQ multiplex PCR; the TCRdb copy retains only in-frame clones and omits some. The data contain about 160,000 clones, about three quarters of them singletons. Input material: PBMCs. These receptors were obtained from a woman in her twenties or thirties in good health and CMV-seronegative. The CDR3 runs from the conserved cysteine through the conserved F or W. The D gene is left open where the match is weak. Part of the rows lack a size; the others show once, few, many or a class for expanded clones.

-,-,TRBJ1-6,TRBV28,TGTGCCAGCAGTCTGGGAGCGACACCCCTCCACTTT,CASSLGATPLHF
-,TRBD2,TRBJ2-7,TRBV2,TGTGCCAGCAGTGGGCTCTGGGGTAGCGGGGTTTTCTACGAGCAGTACTTC,CASSGLWGSGVFYEQYF
-,TRBD2,TRBJ2-3,TRBV29-1,TGCAGCGTTTCGAGCGGGGGGGGTTTTGGCACAGATACGCAGTATTTT,CSVSSGGGFGTDTQYF
-,-,TRBJ2-3,TRBV5-1,TGCGCCAGCAGCTTGGACGGACTTAGCACAGATACGCAGTATTTT,CASSLDGLSTDTQYF
-,TRBD1,TRBJ1-2,TRBV7-9,TGTTCCAGCAGCCCCGCCGTGGGACAGGGACGCGGGGGCTACACCTTC,CSSSPAVGQGRGGYTF
-,-,TRBJ1-2,TRBV19,TGTGCCAGTAGTATTGCTCCCCCGAGGTATGGCTACACCTTC,CASSIAPPRYGYTF
-,-,TRBJ1-1,TRBV5-1,TGCGCCAGCAGCTTACCCCGAGAGGACACTGAAGCTTTCTTT,CASSLPREDTEAFF
-,-,TRBJ2-7,TRBV4-1,TGCGCCAGCAGCCAAGATTGGGCTACCGAGCAGTACTTC,CASSQDWATEQYF
few,-,TRBJ2-7,TRBV6-1,TGTGCCAGCGAGCGAGGCGGGTCCTACGAGCAGTACTTC,CASERGGSYEQYF
-,-,TRBJ2-1,TRBV7-3,TGTGCCAGCAGCGTCCGGGATGGAACTTACAATGAGCAGTTCTTC,CASSVRDGTYNEQFF
-,-,TRBJ1-3,TRBV4-1,TGCGCCAGCAGCCCTCGGGGGGGGTGGAACACCATATATTTT,CASSPRGGWNTIYF
-,TRBD2,TRBJ2-1,TRBV6-5,TGTGCCAGCAGCAATGGACTAGCGGGGACCAATGAGCAGTTCTTC,CASSNGLAGTNEQFF
-,TRBD2,TRBJ2-5,TRBV5-4,TGTGCCAGCAGCTTGTGGGAGGGTAGAGGAGAGACCCAGTACTTC,CASSLWEGRGETQYF
-,-,TRBJ1-1,TRBV13,TGTGCCAGCAGCTCAAGAGGACAGCTTGAAGCTTTCTTT,CASSSRGQLEAFF
-,TRBD1,TRBJ1-4,TRBV18,TGTGCCAGCTCACCCAGGACAGGGTCGGCAACTAATGAAAAACTGTTTTTT,CASSPRTGSATNEKLFF
-,-,TRBJ2-5,TRBV9,TGTGCCAGCAGCGTAGAAGGGGCCCCGGAGACCCAGTACTTC,CASSVEGAPETQYF
-,TRBD1,TRBJ1-5,TRBV2,TGTGCCAGCAGACCGGGACAGGTCTTTCAGCCCCAGCATTTT,CASRPGQVFQPQHF
-,TRBD1,TRBJ1-2,TRBV7-2,TGTGCCAGCAGCTCACGTGGGACAGGTTTAAGTGGCTACACCTTC,CASSSRGTGLSGYTF
-,-,TRBJ2-7,TRBV27,TGTGCCAGTTCTATATACGGGGGAGGCTACGAGCAGTACTTC,CASSIYGGGYEQYF
-,TRBD2,TRBJ2-3,TRBV29-1,TGCAGCGTTGGGGGGGGTATCACAGATACGCAGTATTTT,CSVGGGITDTQYF
-,TRBD2,TRBJ2-1,TRBV5-1,TGCGCCAGCAGCTTGGACGGGGGGTCCTACAATGAGCAGTTCTTC,CASSLDGGSYNEQFF
-,TRBD1,TRBJ1-1,TRBV7-9,TGTGCCAGTCTACAGGGGGTTAACACTGAAGCTTTCTTT,CASLQGVNTEAFF
-,TRBD2,TRBJ2-5,TRBV4-2,TGTGCCAGCAGCCAAGTGGGCGGGGGGGCCGAGACCCAGTACTTC,CASSQVGGGAETQYF
few,TRBD1,TRBJ2-1,TRBV5-4,TGTGCCAGCAGCCTTGGACAGGGTAGGGGTGAGCAGTTCTTC,CASSLGQGRGEQFF
-,-,TRBJ2-7,TRBV19,TGTGCCAGTAGTATAGTACAGGCCTACGAGCAGTACTTC,CASSIVQAYEQYF
-,-,TRBJ2-7,TRBV18,TGTGCCAGCTCACCGGCGGCACCCTCCTACGAGCAGTACTTC,CASSPAAPSYEQYF
-,-,TRBJ2-7,TRBV7-9,TGTGCCAGCAGCTTAAGGGGGGGGCCGGGCGAGCAGTACTTC,CASSLRGGPGEQYF
-,TRBD2,TRBJ2-5,TRBV2,TGTGCCAGCAGTGCGGGACTAGCGGGGGGAAAAGAGACCCAGTACTTC,CASSAGLAGGKETQYF
-,TRBD1,TRBJ1-2,TRBV19,TGTGCCAGTAGTCCGTGGACAGGGAGGGACTATGGCTACACCTTC,CASSPWTGRDYGYTF
-,-,TRBJ2-1,TRBV2,TGTGCCAGCGTGGTTCGGGATGAGCAGTTCTTC,CASVVRDEQFF
-,-,TRBJ2-1,TRBV7-9,TGTGCCAGCAGCCCCCTGCGCGAGCAGTTCTTC,CASSPLREQFF
-,TRBD2,TRBJ2-5,TRBV30,TGTGCCTGGAGTGTACTAGGAGGGAGGGCCTGGCACCTCACACAAGAGGCCCAGTACTTC,CAWSVLGGRAWHLTQEAQYF
-,TRBD1,TRBJ1-2,TRBV2,TGTGCCGGATCGGACAGGGAGTATGGCTACACCTTC,CAGSDREYGYTF
-,TRBD1,TRBJ2-3,TRBV18,TGTGCCAGCTTGGGACAGCTGACAGATACGCAGTATTTT,CASLGQLTDTQYF
-,-,TRBJ1-1,TRBV7-8,TGTGCCAGCAGCTTAACCAGGGGGAACACTGAAGCTTTCTTT,CASSLTRGNTEAFF
-,TRBD2,TRBJ2-1,TRBV5-1,TGCGCCAGCAGCTTGGCGGCGGGGGGACCCCCTGGGAAGTTCTTC,CASSLAAGGPPGKFF
-,TRBD2,TRBJ2-5,TRBV5-1,TGCGCCAGCAGCCTTAGCGGGGGGCCGTCCGGAGAGACCCAGTACTTC,CASSLSGGPSGETQYF
few,-,TRBJ1-1,TRBV13,TGTGCCAGCGGGAGGGGGGATGAAGCTTTCTTT,CASGRGDEAFF
-,-,TRBJ2-6,TRBV6-1,TGTGCCAGCAGAGGGGGGGGCGCAGGGGCCAACGGCCTGACTTTC,CASRGGGAGANGLTF
-,-,TRBJ2-1,TRBV6-6,TGTGCCAGCAGTTCCCGGGGGACCCAGAATGAGCAGTTCTTC,CASSSRGTQNEQFF
-,-,TRBJ1-2,TRBV10-3,TGTGCCATCAGTGAGTCGGCCCTCTATGGCTACACCTTC,CAISESALYGYTF
-,TRBD2,TRBJ2-7,TRBV28,TGTGCCAGCAGTTTATTGGCAGAGAGAGGGCTAGCGGGGGAGAAAGGATACTTC,CASSLLAERGLAGEKGYF
few,-,TRBJ1-1,TRBV5-4,TGTGCCAGCAGCTTGGGAGGGTGGACCCTAGGTACTGAAGCTTTCTTT,CASSLGGWTLGTEAFF
-,-,TRBJ1-2,TRBV2,TGTGCCAGCAGTGAAGCACTTACCTATGGCTACACCTTC,CASSEALTYGYTF
-,TRBD2,TRBJ2-3,TRBV9,TGTGCCAGCAGCCCTGATTCAGCGGGGGGGTTATATACGCAGTATTTT,CASSPDSAGGLYTQYF
-,TRBD2,TRBJ2-1,TRBV7-9,TGTTCCAGCAGCCCCAGGGTAGCGGGGGGGCTTAACGATGAGCAGTTCTTC,CSSSPRVAGGLNDEQFF
few,-,TRBJ1-2,TRBV2,TGTGCCAGCAGAGGCGGACCGAAAACGGGAGGCTACACCTTC,CASRGGPKTGGYTF
once,-,TRBJ1-2,TRBV10-3,TGTGCCGCCGGGTCGGAGGGGATCACGCGCTACACCTTC,CAAGSEGITRYTF
-,-,TRBJ2-3,TRBV19,TGTGCCAGTAGTATTGAGCCCATAGATACGCAGTATTTT,CASSIEPIDTQYF
-,TRBD1,TRBJ1-2,TRBV5-5,TGTGCCAGCAGCTTCAGGACAGGGGATGGCTACACCTTC,CASSFRTGDGYTF
-,-,TRBJ1-6,TRBV11-2,TGTGCCAGCAGCTCCAGTACGGGCTCCTATAATTCACCCCTCCACTTT,CASSSSTGSYNSPLHF
-,TRBD1,TRBJ2-1,TRBV6-6,TGTGCCAGCAGTTACCGCAGACAGGGCAATGAGCAGTTCTTC,CASSYRRQGNEQFF
-,TRBD1,TRBJ2-7,TRBV18,TGTGCCAGCTCAACGAGACAGGGTGTCCCCTACGAGCAGTACTTC,CASSTRQGVPYEQYF